This T cell receptor beta chain was documented in a study of human T cells and chemical hapten exposure. General observations from the study: Expanded TCRs produced significantly more large CDR3 similarity clusters than controls did.

This clonotype occurred a few times. The antigen is undetermined. Under the authors' procedure: Sampled TCR counts reached a median of approximately 100,000 per sample, with values ranging from 23,224 to 690,600. TCRdb processed the RACE reads anew with MiXCR; each CDR3 protein has one entry. The V and J calls follow TCRdb's processing rather than the paper's. Of fewer than 50,000 distinct CDR3 sequences in the sample, under 5% were seen once. As to time point: patch test 1, 2 weeks after DPC sensitization. Noted treatment: therapeutic diphenylcyclopropenone sensitization with weekly scalp DPC. Blood, whole and unfractionated, served as the source for total RNA extraction. Trimming shortened V by 6 bases and J by 7 bases, and 13 bases separated the two germline ends. Germline lookup yields CDR1 SQVTM and CDR2 ANQGSEA. The CDR3 spans 13 residues.

The sample in question was whole blood, obtained in connection with sensitization to the hapten diphenylcyclopropenone (DPC). The chain recombines TRBV29-1 with TRBJ1-6; D is ambiguous. This clonotype was sampled from a man between 45 and 60 years old with alopecia areata. Some clones in this sample may be carry-over from other donors' samples. The CDR3 loop reads CSVRTSGNSPLHF. CDR3 coding DNA: TGCAGCGTACGGACGTCGGGAAATTCACCCCTCCACTTT.